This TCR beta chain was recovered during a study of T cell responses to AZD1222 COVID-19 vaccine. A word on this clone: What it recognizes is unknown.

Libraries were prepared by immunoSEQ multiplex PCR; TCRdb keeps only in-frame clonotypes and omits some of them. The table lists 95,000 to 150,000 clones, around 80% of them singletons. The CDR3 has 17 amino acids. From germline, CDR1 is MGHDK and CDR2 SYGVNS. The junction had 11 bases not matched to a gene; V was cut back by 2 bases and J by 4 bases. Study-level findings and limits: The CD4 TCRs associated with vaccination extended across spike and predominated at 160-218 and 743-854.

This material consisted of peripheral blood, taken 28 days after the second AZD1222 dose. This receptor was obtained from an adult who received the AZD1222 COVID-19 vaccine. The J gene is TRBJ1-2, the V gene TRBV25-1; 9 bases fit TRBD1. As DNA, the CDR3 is TGTGCCAGCAGTGAAGAGGAGACAGGGGGGTTTTTCTATGGCTACACCTTC. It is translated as CASSEEETGGFFYGYTF.